This T cell receptor (beta chain) was captured in a study of T cell repertoires in cytomegalovirus infection. The V gene's germline CDR1 is SGHVS and CDR2 FQNEAQ. Trimming removed 5 bases from V and 8 bases from J; junction bases left unmatched: 8. The CDR3 covers 14 residues. TCRdb redid the calling of the reads with MiXCR, one entry per CDR3 protein. Here the sample spans about 78,000 distinct CDR3 sequences, about 40% being singletons. Worth noting for this clonotype: Its antigen is currently unknown.

The receptor comes from a human donor in good health (CMV status not recorded). Some clones in this sample may be carry-over from other donors' samples. The specimen comprised CD8+ T cells from cultured PBMCs, sampled from culture after CMV antigen stimulation. The gene calls are TRBV7-8 and TRBJ1-4; the match to TRBD1 covers 7 bases. The CDR3 DNA reads as TGTGCCAGCAGCCCTCGACAGGGAGGGGAAAAACTGTTTTTT. It codes for CASSPRQGGEKLFF.